This TCR beta chain was found in a study of shared clonotypes between healthy human individuals. Germline values: CDR1 MDHEN, CDR2 SYDVKM. The CDR3 has 13 residues. Trimming removed 7 bases from V and 8 bases from J; junction bases left unmatched: 5. Naive CD8 populations comprised CD45RO-negative cells positively selected for CCR7, excluding terminally differentiated effector memory CD45RA+ cells. Repertoires were generated with immunoSEQ multiplex PCR, while TCRdb's copy carries only in-frame clones and drops some. The repertoire holds some 600,000 clones, with approximately 96% as singletons. Sample: naive CD8+ T cells sorted from blood. J is TRBJ2-2 and V is TRBV28; 9 nucleotides match TRBD1. The source of this sequence is a woman aged 30 to 39 in good health. The CDR3 is CASKQGASGELFF. In nucleotides, the CDR3 is TGTGCCAGCAAACAGGGGGCCTCGGGGGAGCTGTTTTTT.